This TCR beta chain was sequenced for a study of cytomegalovirus exposure and HLA in healthy donors. Study-wide findings and caveats: The authors enumerated around 150 TCR beta chains as linked to cytomegalovirus. Most sequenced TCRs were rare (though some public TCRs occurred in many donors).

Concerning this clone: Its antigen is currently unknown.

The data were produced by immunoSEQ multiplex PCR, yet TCRdb's version contains in-frame clones alone and is incomplete. The sample shows about 340,000 clones, about nine tenths of them seen only once. The donors were in the roughly 130-subject validation cohort, distinct from the approximately 670-subject first cohort. The germline V gene has CDR1 MGHDK and CDR2 SYGVNS. V dropped 3 bases and J dropped 5 bases, with 13 bases sitting between them. This CDR3 contains 14 residues. Sample: PBMCs. The V call is TRBV25-1, the J call TRBJ1-1; a weak D match, TRBD1 (6 bases). The TCR comes from a woman younger than 30 in good health and CMV-seronegative. The CDR3 sequence: CASSDLQGGTEAFF. CDR3 DNA: TGTGCCAGCAGTGACCTACAGGGTGGAACTGAAGCTTTCTTT.